This TCR beta chain was retrieved from a study of response to subunit inactivated influenza vaccine. TCRdb re-called the RT-PCR reads with MiXCR, one entry per CDR3 protein. Here the sample spans 700,000 to 900,000 distinct CDR3 sequences, around 20% being singletons. This clonotype has ten or more counts. The V end was cut by 7 bases, the J end by 2 bases, with 12 bases between. The CDR3 contains 13 residues. CDR1 and CDR2 from the germline V gene are SQVTM and ANQGSEA. The chain uses TRBV29-1 and TRBJ1-5; D gene unclear. This clonotype was obtained from a man aged 50 to 60 who received an inactivated influenza vaccine. The specimen was PBMCs from blood, collected roughly 5 days after vaccination. The CDR3 DNA follows: TGCAGCGCCCTTGGGAATGGCAATCAGCCCCAGCATTTT. Translation gives CSALGNGNQPQHF.